This T cell receptor (beta chain) was recovered during a study of cytomegalovirus exposure and HLA in healthy donors. The study ran its PCR with 60 Vbeta and 13 Jbeta primers. Original analysis: A later analysis counted 65 million to 80 million unique TCR beta chains, 10 million to 12 million shared. Here immunoSEQ multiplex PCR was the method, and the copy in TCRdb shows in-frame clones only, minus some. The V and J calls and the clone size are those of that table, but D and trimming were determined from the DNA. The sample holds some 120,000 clones, roughly 71% seen once. This CDR3 contains 15 residues. Germline assignment: CDR1 ENHRY and CDR2 SYGVKD. Trimming cost V 5 bases and J 1 base, with 12 bases left between them. General study findings and limits: Cytomegalovirus-associated status was assigned to 164 TCR beta chains.

As regards this clone: Its specificity is not known.

This clonotype originated in a woman aged 40-49 years in good health and CMV-seropositive. Sequencing was carried out using PBMCs. This chain joins TRBV10-3 and TRBJ1-5; D perhaps matches TRBD1 (6 bases). CDR3 sequence reads: CAISTGTPSNQPQHF. In nucleotides, the CDR3 is TGTGCCATCAGTACCGGGACACCAAGCAATCAGCCCCAGCATTTT.